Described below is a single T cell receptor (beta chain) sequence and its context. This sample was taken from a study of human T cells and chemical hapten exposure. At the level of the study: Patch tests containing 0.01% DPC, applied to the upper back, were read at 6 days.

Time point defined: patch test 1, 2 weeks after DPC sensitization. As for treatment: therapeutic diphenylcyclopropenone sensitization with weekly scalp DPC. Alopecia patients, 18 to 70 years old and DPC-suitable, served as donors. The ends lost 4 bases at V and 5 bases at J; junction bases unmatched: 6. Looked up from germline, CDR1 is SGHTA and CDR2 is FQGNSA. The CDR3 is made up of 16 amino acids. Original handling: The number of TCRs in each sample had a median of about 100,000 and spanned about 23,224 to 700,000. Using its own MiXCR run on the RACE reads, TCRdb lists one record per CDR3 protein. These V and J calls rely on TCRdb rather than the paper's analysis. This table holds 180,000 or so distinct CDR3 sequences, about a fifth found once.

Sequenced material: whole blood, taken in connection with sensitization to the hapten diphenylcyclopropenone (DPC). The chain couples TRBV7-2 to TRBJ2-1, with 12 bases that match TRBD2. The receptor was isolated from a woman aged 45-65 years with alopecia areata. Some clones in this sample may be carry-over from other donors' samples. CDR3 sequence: CASSYETSGSDNEQFF. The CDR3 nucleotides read TGTGCCAGCAGCTACGAGACTAGCGGGAGTGACAATGAGCAGTTCTTC.